This T cell receptor (beta chain) was found in a study of chemoradiotherapy in HPV16-positive cancers. Repertoires were sampled repeatedly during chemoradiotherapy. Trimming cost V 6 bases and J 2 bases, with 14 bases left between them. Germline lookup yields CDR1 SGHRS and CDR2 YFSETQ. The CDR3 extends over 15 amino acids. Study outcomes and limitations: HPV-specific T cells were functionally defined from only a couple of HPV16-positive patients. Non-HPV-specific T cells did not expand in tumors during treatment, whereas candidate HPV-specific clones and E7-related motifs did.

Assay used: immunoSEQ multiplex PCR; TCRdb lists only in-frame clones, some missing. Among about 15,000 clones listed, under 80% were seen once. A word on this clone: What it recognizes is unknown.

The TCR originated in a human donor with HPV-associated anogenital cancer. The specimen was taken from a patient who underwent chemoradiotherapy. This chain uses TRBV5-1 with TRBJ2-2, with TRBD1 as a possible D gene (6 bases). The CDR3 loop reads CASNPETGNTGELFF. The CDR3 coding sequence is TGCGCCAGCAATCCAGAGACAGGAAACACCGGGGAGCTGTTTTTT. Variable domain in full (rest from reference TRBV5-1 and TRBJ2-2): KAGVTQTPRYLIKTRGQQVTLSCSPISGHRSVSWYQQTPGQGLQFLFEYFSETQRNKGNFPGRFSGRQFSNSRSEMNVSTLELGDSALYLCASNPETGNTGELFFGEGSRLTVL.